This section outlines one T cell receptor beta chain sequence together with its context. Germline loops: CDR1 LNHDA, CDR2 SQIVND (reference sequence). The CDR3 has 18 residues. V was cut by 3 bases and J by 0 bases, with 15 bases left in between. The authors reverse transcribed all of the isolated RNA, so sequencing captured expressed TCRB transcripts. Generated by immunoSEQ multiplex PCR, the TCRdb table keeps only in-frame clones and is missing some. The repertoire consists of about 19,000 clones, with around 46% occurring once and the leading ten covering about 0.45%. The record originates from a study of beta chain features in type 1 diabetes.

The source of this sequence is a man aged 18 to 30 in good health. This chain joins TRBV19 and TRBJ2-6; D possibly corresponds to TRBD1 (5 bases). Sequenced input: stem cell memory CD4+ T cells from blood. DNA for the CDR3: TGTGCCAGTAGTATCAGGGCCGTAGTAATCTCTGGGGCCAACGTCCTGACTTTC. Translated: CASSIRAVVISGANVLTF. Full variable domain (missing parts from reference TRBV19 and TRBJ2-6): DGGITQSPKYLFRKEGQNVTLSCEQNLNHDAMYWYRQDPGQGLRLIYYSQIVNDFQKGDIAEGYSVSREKKESFPLTVTSAQKNPTAFYLCASSIRAVVISGANVLTFGAGSRLTVL.